What follows are 11 T cell receptor beta chains derived from one specimen sequenced in a study of metastatic and nonmetastatic thyroid tumors. Prior to thyroid surgery, none of the patients had received any treatment. MiXCR reprocessed the PCR reads for TCRdb. The sample comprises about 15,000 clones, roughly 20% of which are singletons, and roughly 7.1% rests with the top ten. The specimen sequenced was adjacent normal tissue. The source of these receptors is a female donor with papillary thyroid cancer or a benign thyroid nodule (not recorded which). Some clones in this sample may be carry-over from other donors' samples.

This clone has more than one count but fewer than ten. The rearrangement uses TRBV6-1 and TRBJ1-1; possible D gene TRBD1, 5 bases. Germline values: CDR1 MNHNS, CDR2 SASEGT. The germline V and J ends were trimmed by 6 bases and 0 bases, with 14 bases remaining between them. The CDR3 runs 15 residues. CDR3 sequence reads: CASRWLEGMNTEAFF. In DNA, the CDR3 is TGTGCCAGCAGATGGTTAGAGGGGATGAACACTGAAGCTTTCTTT.

The table lists this clone with many counts. This chain joins TRBV30 and TRBJ2-7, with 8 bases identical to TRBD2. Germline lookup yields CDR1 GTSNPN and CDR2 SVGIG (reference sequence). J lost 4 bases, V lost 1 base, and 6 bases had no gene match. There are 14 residues in the CDR3. CDR3: CAWSATGGGYEQYF. The CDR3, as DNA: TGTGCCTGGAGTGCTACGGGAGGGGGGTACGAGCAGTACTTC.

As concerns this clone: The junction and the germline gene differ at one end; a read error may be behind it. This sequence joins TRBV20-1 and TRBJ2-7; D unresolved. The CDR3 is 15 residues long. Germline V CDR1 and CDR2: DFQATT, SNEGSKA (reference sequence). CDR3 loop: CSARTPATSSYEKYF. In DNA form, the CDR3 reads TGCAGTGCTAGGACTCCAGCGACCAGCTCCTACGAGAAGTACTTC.

This clone is deemed medium-sized (0.01 to 0.1%). V and J are TRBV27 and TRBJ2-2; D is possibly TRBD2 (5 bases). The germline V and J ends were trimmed by 6 bases and 4 bases, with 12 bases remaining between them. The CDR3 spans 14 residues. The V gene's germline CDR1 is MNHEY and CDR2 SMNVEV (reference sequence). In DNA, the CDR3 is TGTGCCAGCAGGACATCCGCGGGCACCGGGGAGCTGTTTTTT. Its protein product is CASRTSAGTGELFF.

Ten or more counts support this clone. The chain has TRBV20-1 and TRBJ1-5, with a weak D call TRBD1 (6 bases). The CDR3 loop spans 15 amino acids. Trimming pared 3 bases from V and 3 bases from J, leaving 15 bases between. Germline-derived CDR1 and CDR2 are DFQATT and SNEGSKA (reference sequence). Here the CDR3 DNA reads TGCAGTGCTAGTGAAGACAGGTGGTACAATCAGCCCCAGCATTTT. It specifies CSASEDRWYNQPQHF.

This clone was counted ten times or more. The chain is built from TRBV5-6 and TRBJ2-7; D is uncertain. Looked up from germline, CDR1 is SGHDT and CDR2 is YYEEEE. Trimming left V 0 bases short and J 6 bases short, with 7 bases between. The CDR3 consists of 12 residues. CDR3 DNA: TGTGCCAGCAGCTTGGTTGTGGGCGAGCAGTACTTC. This translates into CASSLVVGEQYF.

Note on this clone: The same CDR3 is also encoded by other DNA sequences in this sample. The CDR3, as DNA: TGTGCCAGCAGCCATACAGGACTGGCGGCTTACGAGCAGTACTTC. As protein: CASSHTGLAAYEQYF. The V call is TRBV14, the J call TRBJ2-7; D may be TRBD1 or TRBD2 (5 bases each). V was pared by 3 bases and J by 4 bases, with 16 bases between. CDR1 and CDR2 from the germline V gene are SGHDN and FVKESK. The CDR3 contains 15 residues.

This clone was observed many times. The chain carries TRBV5-1 and TRBJ2-3, with 12 bases that match TRBD2. The CDR3 runs 16 residues. CDR1 and CDR2 (germline): SGHRS, YFSETQ. Trimming at V came to 4 bases and at J to 4 bases, leaving 7 bases not matched to a gene. CDR3 amino acids: CASSAGLAGMADTQYF. CDR3 sequence (DNA): TGCGCCAGCAGCGCTGGACTAGCGGGAATGGCAGATACGCAGTATTTT.

By frequency in the sample, this clone is medium-sized (0.01 to 0.1%). J is TRBJ2-1 and V is TRBV10-1; weak D call: TRBD2 (6 bases). CDR3 length equals 14 residues. The V end was cut by 4 bases, the J end by 5 bases, with 12 bases between. Germline CDR1 WNHNN, CDR2 SYGVQD (reference sequence). The chain's CDR3 is CASSVRERNNEQFF. The CDR3 DNA reads as TGCGCCAGCAGTGTTCGGGAGAGGAACAATGAGCAGTTCTTC.

The chain recombines TRBV12-3 or TRBV12-4 with TRBJ2-3, with 10 bases fitting TRBD2. J lost 5 bases, V lost 3 bases, and 5 bases had no gene match. The CDR3 has 15 amino acids. DNA of the CDR3: TGTGCCAGCAGTTTCGAAGCGGGAGGGGGAGATACGCAGTATTTT. Protein: CASSFEAGGGDTQYF.

Many counts were recorded for this clone. The rearrangement links TRBV6-1 to TRBJ1-6; 12 bases match TRBD1. Germline-derived CDR1 and CDR2 are MNHNS and SASEGT. J was trimmed by 4 bases and V by 9 bases; bases with no gene match: 1. The CDR3 is 14 amino acids. The CDR3 loop reads CARGQGAYNSPLHF. The CDR3 region has the DNA TGTGCCAGGGGACAGGGGGCTTATAATTCACCCCTCCACTTT.